Below, 24 T cell receptor beta chains from the same sample are listed, as sequenced in a study of regulatory T cells in long-lasting Graves disease. Combining iRepertoire HTBI primers with Arm-PCR of CDR3 regions, the authors built TCR beta libraries. TCRdb ran MiXCR on the multiplex PCR reads and lists one entry per CDR3 protein. Of over 300,000 distinct CDR3 sequences listed, roughly 16% are singletons. The time point was: newly diagnosed GD, antithyroid drugs for less than 3 months. TCR sequences were obtained from RNA taken from PBMCs. The specimen comprised peripheral blood mononuclear cells (PBMCs), sampled at new diagnosis, from a patient treated with antithyroid drugs. These TCRs come from a female donor with Graves disease.

At least ten counts were recorded for this clonotype. This chain links TRBV2 with TRBJ1-3, with TRBD1 matching 9 bases. The CDR3 is 17 residues long. CDR1 and CDR2 (germline): SNHLY, FYNNEI. J gave up 0 bases and V 7 bases, and 10 bases lay outside the gene matches. The CDR3 protein is CASMVGQGVISGNTIYF. The CDR3 region has the DNA TGTGCCAGCATGGTGGGACAGGGCGTAATCTCTGGAAACACCATATATTTT.

There are many counts of this clonotype. This sequence joins TRBV20-1 and TRBJ2-1, with unresolved D. The CDR3 has 14 amino acids. Germline CDR1 and CDR2: DFQATT and SNEGSKA (reference sequence). Trimming stripped 0 bases from V and 7 bases from J, with 13 bases between. The CDR3 is CSARDRRRANEQFF. The CDR3 DNA sequence: TGCAGTGCTAGAGATCGAAGAAGGGCAAATGAGCAGTTCTTC.

Many counts were recorded for this clonotype. The chain recombines TRBV3-1 with TRBJ1-1; a possible D gene is TRBD1 (5 bases). Germline V CDR1 and CDR2: LGHDT, YNNKEL (reference sequence). CDR3 length equals 14 residues. The V end was cut by 5 bases, the J end by 3 bases, with 13 bases between. The chain's CDR3 is CASSTMVGDTEAFF. CDR3 DNA: TGTGCCAGCAGCACAATGGTGGGGGACACTGAAGCTTTCTTT.

Many counts were recorded for this clonotype. The chain recombines TRBV18 with TRBJ2-1, with a tentative D call TRBD2 (5 bases). CDR3 length: 14 residues. Trimming left V 6 bases short and J 5 bases short, with 14 bases between. CDR1 and CDR2 (germline): KGHSH, LQKENI. As DNA, the CDR3 is TGTGCCAGCTCCCCCGGGCTAGCTAACAATGAGCAGTTCTTC. Translation gives CASSPGLANNEQFF.

The CDR3 DNA reads TGTGCCAGCAGTTTAAGTAGCGGGTCGGGTACGCAGTATTTT. Protein: CASSLSSGSGTQYF. The V gene is TRBV28, the J gene TRBJ2-3, with 7 bases identical to TRBD2. This CDR3 has 14 residues. Looked up from germline, CDR1 is MDHEN and CDR2 is SYDVKM. Unmatched junction bases numbered 7, after V lost 2 bases and J lost 8 bases.

This clonotype occurred many times. The rearrangement uses TRBV28 and TRBJ2-3; 10 positions match TRBD2. The CDR3 is 17 residues long. Germline CDR1 and CDR2: MDHEN and SYDVKM. V gave up 6 bases and J gave up 3 bases; unmatched junction bases: 12. The CDR3 DNA sequence: TGTGCCAGCAGCCGACCCATAGCGGGAGGATGGACAGATACGCAGTATTTT. It is translated as CASSRPIAGGWTDTQYF.

This clonotype has ten or more counts. This chain's CDR3 is CAWSWTNTEAFF. The CDR3 nucleotides are TGTGCCTGGAGTTGGACGAACACTGAAGCTTTCTTT. This sequence joins TRBV30 and TRBJ1-1, with no clear D. Trimming shortened V by 2 bases and J by 1 base, and 5 bases separated the two germline ends. This CDR3 region has 12 residues. Germline assignment: CDR1 GTSNPN and CDR2 SVGIG (reference sequence).

This clonotype came up many times. V and J are TRBV20-1 and TRBJ1-5; TRBD1 matches at 7 bases. The CDR3 is 16 residues long. The V segment lost 4 bases and the J segment 5 bases; nucleotides outside the gene matches: 14. Germline V CDR1 and CDR2: DFQATT, SNEGSKA (reference sequence). CDR3: CSAMEIAYRGDQPQHF. The CDR3 DNA reads as TGCAGTGCTATGGAGATAGCGTACAGGGGTGATCAGCCCCAGCATTTT.

This clonotype was detected ten times or more. This chain joins TRBV5-5 and TRBJ2-7; D unclear. The germline V gene encodes CDR1 SGHKS and CDR2 YYEKEE (reference sequence). The CDR3 totals 14 residues. The germline V and J ends were trimmed by 4 bases and 11 bases, with 22 bases remaining between them. Written as DNA, the CDR3 is TGTGCCAGCAGCGGTACCTCGAAACTGGGATCTGAGTACTTC. Translated, it gives CASSGTSKLGSEYF.

This clonotype has ten or more counts. The genes are TRBV7-9 and TRBJ1-4; 8 nucleotides line up with TRBD1. CDR3 length equals 15 residues. The trim removed 5 bases at V and 2 bases at J, leaving 4 bases unmatched. Germline V CDR1 and CDR2: SEHNR, FQNEAQ (reference sequence). CDR3 amino acids: CASSTRQGTNEKLFF. The CDR3 nucleotides read TGTGCCAGCAGCACGCGACAGGGGACTAATGAAAAACTGTTTTTT.

The V gene is TRBV12-5, the J gene TRBJ2-1, with D perhaps matching TRBD1 or TRBD2 (5 bases each). V was shortened by 7 bases and J by 3 bases, with 13 bases between the two germline ends. This CDR3 is built from 14 residues. Looked up from germline, CDR1 is LGHNT and CDR2 is FRNRAP. Here the CDR3 DNA reads TGTGCTAGTGCCTTCGGGACCAGCTACAATGAGCAGTTCTTC. Translated, it gives CASAFGTSYNEQFF. The whole variable domain, remainder taken from reference TRBV12-5 and TRBJ2-1, is DARVTQTPRHKVTEMGQEVTMRCQPILGHNTVFWYRQTMMQGLELLAYFRNRAPLDDSGMPKDRFSAEMPDATLATLKIQPSEPRDSAVYFCASAFGTSYNEQFFGPGTRLTVL.

This clonotype was detected a few times. This likely comes from a read error, as the CDR3 has no conserved phenylalanine or tryptophan at its end. V gene TRBV10-3 combines with J gene TRBJ1-1; TRBD1 is a possible D gene (6 bases). CDR1 ENHRY and CDR2 SYGVKD come from the germline V gene. The ends were cut back, 2 bases at V and 0 bases at J, with 10 bases in the middle. The CDR3 sequence is 15 residues long. The CDR3 spells CAISEGTPMNTEAFL. CDR3 coding DNA: TGTGCCATCAGTGAGGGGACACCAATGAACACTGAAGCTTTCTTG.

This chain joins TRBV6-5 and TRBJ2-5; D might be TRBD1 or TRBD2, each matching 7 bases. This CDR3 contains 15 residues. From germline, CDR1 is MNHEY and CDR2 SVGAGI. Trimming pared 2 bases from V and 5 bases from J, leaving 15 bases between. CDR3 protein: CASSYGRGRGETQYF. The CDR3, as DNA: TGTGCCAGCAGTTACGGGAGGGGGCGAGGGGAGACCCAGTACTTC.

This clonotype was found many times. The rearrangement uses TRBV20-1 and TRBJ2-7, with D perhaps TRBD1 (8 bases). The V gene lost 3 bases and the J gene lost 2 bases, with 17 bases spanning the gap. The CDR3 totals 15 residues. Germline V lookup: CDR1 DFQATT, CDR2 SNEGSKA (reference sequence). Here the CDR3 reads CSARDGRTGPYEQYF. The CDR3 region has the DNA TGCAGTGCTAGGGACGGGAGGACAGGGCCCTACGAGCAGTACTTC.

This clonotype was found many times. The gene calls are TRBV2 and TRBJ2-3; 7 nucleotides line up with TRBD2. With V trimmed by 5 bases and J by 6 bases, 11 bases remained unmatched. Germline CDR1 is SNHLY and CDR2 is FYNNEI. The CDR3 is 15 amino acids. CDR3 in amino acids: CASSLSGVAKDTQYF. The CDR3 region has the DNA TGTGCCAGCAGTCTAAGCGGGGTCGCAAAGGATACGCAGTATTTT.

In this sample, this clonotype turned up many times. The DNA for the CDR3 is TGTGCCAGCAGTTACGGACAGGGGTGGGTTCAGCCCCAGCATTTT. It codes for CASSYGQGWVQPQHF. The chain uses TRBV6-5 and TRBJ1-5, with 9 positions matching TRBD1. The CDR3 is made up of 15 amino acids. Germline-derived CDR1 and CDR2 are MNHEY and SVGAGI. The V gene end was trimmed by 2 bases and the J gene end by 6 bases; junction bases not matched to a gene: 5.

This clonotype was counted at least ten times. The V gene is TRBV12-3 or TRBV12-4, the J gene TRBJ2-7; D is uncertain. The CDR3 has 17 residues. V lost 1 base to trimming and J lost 0 bases, with 16 bases between them. The CDR3 protein is CASSLGPSGRTSYEQYF. The CDR3 DNA reads as TGTGCCAGCAGTTTAGGCCCCTCAGGCAGGACCTCCTACGAGCAGTACTTC.

This chain links TRBV15 with TRBJ2-1; 8 nucleotides agree with TRBD2. The CDR3 is 17 residues long. The ends lost 1 base at V and 0 bases at J; junction bases unmatched: 5. The germline gives CDR1 LNHNV, CDR2 YYDKDF (reference sequence). CDR3 amino acids: CATSRGRGGSSYNEQFF. The CDR3 DNA is TGTGCCACCAGCAGAGGTCGGGGGGGGAGCTCCTACAATGAGCAGTTCTTC.

This clonotype was seen repeatedly, ten times or more. The chain links TRBV7-2 to TRBJ2-1, with 8 bases that match TRBD2. This CDR3 is 15 amino acids long. Germline V gives CDR1 SGHTA, CDR2 FQGNSA. The V segment lost 5 bases and the J segment 4 bases; nucleotides outside the gene matches: 7. The CDR3 spells CASSPRGGAYNEQFF. In DNA, the CDR3 is TGTGCCAGCAGCCCTCGGGGGGGCGCTTACAATGAGCAGTTCTTC.

A word on this clonotype: It may be a read error: a sequence one base away is much more abundant. The chain uses TRBV20-1 and TRBJ2-3; 13 bases fit TRBD2. The germline CDR1 and CDR2 sequences are DFQATT and SNEGSKA (reference sequence). J lost 2 bases, V lost 6 bases, and 8 bases had no gene match. CDR3 size: 16 residues. The CDR3 protein is CSAAGLAGASTDTQYF. CDR3 bases: TGCAGTGCCGCCGGACTAGCGGGGGCATCCACAGATACGCAGTATTTT.

This clonotype has at least ten counts. The chain combines TRBV11-2 with TRBJ1-5; unclear D gene. The V end lost 5 bases, the J end lost 0 bases, and 14 bases lay between the germline ends. This CDR3 region has 16 residues. From germline, CDR1 is SGHAT and CDR2 FQNNGV. CDR3 bases: TGTGCCAGCAGCGCGCACAGCGCTAATAGCAATCAGCCCCAGCATTTT. This gives the protein CASSAHSANSNQPQHF. The whole variable domain, remainder taken from reference TRBV11-2 and TRBJ1-5, is EAGVAQSPRYKIIEKRQSVAFWCNPISGHATLYWYQQILGQGPKLLIQFQNNGVVDDSQLPKDRFSAERLKGVDSTLKIQPAKLEDSAVYLCASSAHSANSNQPQHFGDGTRLSIL.

This sequence joins TRBV10-3 and TRBJ2-1, with 7 bases matching TRBD2. After removal of 5 bases from V and 5 bases from J, the junction contained 15 bases not matched to a gene. The CDR3 is 17 residues long. Germline V lookup: CDR1 ENHRY, CDR2 SYGVKD. DNA of the CDR3: TGTGCCATCAGTCAGTGGACGATGAGCGGGAACCACAATGAGCAGTTCTTC. Protein sequence: CAISQWTMSGNHNEQFF.

This clonotype occurred many times. A much larger clone differs from this one at a single base, so this may be a read error. The chain combines TRBV15 with TRBJ1-5; no definite D call. Trimming took 6 bases from V and 6 from J, leaving 15 bases between them. Germline V CDR1 and CDR2: LNHNV, YYDKDF (reference sequence). This CDR3 contains 14 residues. CDR3 DNA sequence: TGTGCCACCAGGGCGGACTCAGGTGTTCAGCCCCAGCATTTT. Protein: CATRADSGVQPQHF. Complete variable domain (other parts from reference TRBV15 and TRBJ1-5): DAMVIQNPRYQVTQFGKPVTLSCSQTLNHNVMYWYQQKSSQAPKLLFHYYDKDFNNEADTPDNFQSRRPNTSFCFLDIRSPGLGDTAMYLCATRADSGVQPQHFGDGTRLSIL.

This clonotype was counted ten times or more. The chain combines TRBV5-1 with TRBJ1-5; TRBD1 is a possible D gene (6 bases). Germline V gene data show CDR1 as SGHRS and CDR2 as YFSETQ. Trimming stripped 4 bases from V and 2 bases from J, with 13 bases between. This CDR3 has 15 amino acids. CDR3 in DNA: TGCGCCAGCAGCCCCGGGGGCTTTGGCAATCAGCCCCAGCATTTT. This translates into CASSPGGFGNQPQHF. Variable domain in full (rest from reference TRBV5-1 and TRBJ1-5): KAGVTQTPRYLIKTRGQQVTLSCSPISGHRSVSWYQQTPGQGLQFLFEYFSETQRNKGNFPGRFSGRQFSNSRSEMNVSTLELGDSALYLCASSPGGFGNQPQHFGDGTRLSIL.